The 11 T cell receptor beta chains listed next were all sequenced from one sample in a study of blood T cell repertoires in COVID-19. Libraries were prepared by immunoSEQ multiplex PCR; TCRdb keeps only in-frame clonotypes and omits some of them. This table holds 250,000 to 300,000 clones, 75% to 90% found once. Sequencing used peripheral blood. These receptors were obtained from a man in his forties or fifties with acute or convalescent COVID-19.

This rearrangement joins TRBV27 to TRBJ2-7; D may be TRBD1 (6 bases). The V end was cut by 5 bases, the J end by 2 bases, with 16 bases between. Per the germline V gene, CDR1 is MNHEY and CDR2 is SMNVEV (reference sequence). The CDR3 runs 15 residues. CDR3 in amino acids: CASSPRGVGTYEQYF. DNA for the CDR3: TGTGCCAGCAGTCCCAGGGGAGTAGGCACCTACGAGCAGTACTTC.

The V gene is TRBV5-8, the J gene TRBJ1-2; 8 bases line up with TRBD1. Looked up from germline, CDR1 is SGHTS and CDR2 is YDEGEE. This CDR3 is built from 14 residues. The V and J ends lost 4 bases and 4 bases, in that order; junction bases with no gene match: 6. CDR3 sequence: CASSRRTGPYGYTF. The CDR3 DNA reads as TGTGCCAGCAGCCGCCGGACAGGGCCCTATGGCTACACCTTC.

The chain couples TRBV5-1 to TRBJ2-1; no clear D gene. Trimming pared 2 bases from V and 0 bases from J, leaving 15 bases between. The CDR3 loop spans 17 amino acids. Germline V gene data show CDR1 as SGHRS and CDR2 as YFSETQ. Here the CDR3 reads CASSFLPQASSYNEQFF. CDR3 DNA sequence: TGCGCCAGCAGCTTCTTACCCCAGGCGAGCTCCTACAATGAGCAGTTCTTC.

CDR3 in amino acids: CASSRLSGGQNIQYF. The CDR3 DNA reads TGTGCCAGCAGCCGGCTGTCGGGAGGGCAAAACATTCAGTACTTC. The chain carries TRBV5-6 and TRBJ2-4; 8 bases line up with TRBD2. The ends lost 4 bases at V and 5 bases at J; junction bases unmatched: 8. CDR3 size: 15 residues. The germline gives CDR1 SGHDT, CDR2 YYEEEE.

The chain carries TRBV6-1 and TRBJ1-2; D might be TRBD1 (5 bases). V was trimmed by 2 bases and J by 3 bases, leaving 7 bases between them. This CDR3 comprises 13 residues. Germline V gene data show CDR1 as MNHNS and CDR2 as SASEGT. The CDR3 reads CASSEQGDYGYTF. The CDR3 bases are TGTGCCAGCAGTGAACAGGGTGACTATGGCTACACCTTC.

The chain recombines TRBV27 with TRBJ2-7; D gene ambiguous. The CDR3 spans 14 residues. Germline assignment: CDR1 MNHEY and CDR2 SMNVEV (reference sequence). Trimming stripped 2 bases from V and 2 bases from J, with 10 bases between. The CDR3 sequence is CASSLSQNPYEQYF. DNA for the CDR3: TGTGCCAGCAGTTTAAGTCAGAACCCCTACGAGCAGTACTTC.

The V call is TRBV2, the J call TRBJ1-1, with TRBD1 matching over 8 bases. Germline lookup yields CDR1 SNHLY and CDR2 FYNNEI. The CDR3 is 14 residues long. J gave up 3 bases and V 6 bases, and 6 bases lay outside the gene matches. The CDR3 DNA is TGTGCCAGCAGGCAAGGACAGGGTTACACTGAAGCTTTCTTT. This gives the protein CASRQGQGYTEAFF.

The genes are TRBV5-1 and TRBJ2-2, with D perhaps TRBD2 (5 bases). V lost 1 base to trimming and J lost 1 base, with 11 bases between them. The germline V gene has CDR1 SGHRS and CDR2 YFSETQ. The CDR3 totals 16 residues. The CDR3 loop reads CASSLTTGGNTGELFF. DNA for the CDR3: TGCGCCAGCAGCTTGACGACTGGAGGGAACACCGGGGAGCTGTTTTTT.

This clone appeared a single time. The chain uses TRBV10-3 and TRBJ1-1; D remains ambiguous. The V and J ends lost 9 bases and 1 base respectively, with 12 bases between them. Germline V gene data show CDR1 as ENHRY and CDR2 as SYGVKD. There are 13 residues in the CDR3. The CDR3 DNA follows: TGTGCCATTAAGAGGCTGGAGAACACTGAAGCTTTCTTT. It specifies CAIKRLENTEAFF.

V is TRBV11-2 and J is TRBJ1-3; D is unclear. V was cut by 6 bases and J by 1 base, with 16 bases left in between. The CDR3 has 16 amino acids. CDR1 SGHAT and CDR2 FQNNGV come from the germline V gene. CDR3 DNA: TGTGCCAGCAGAAGAGAGGAGGGCTCATCTGGAAACACCATATATTTT. Protein sequence: CASRREEGSSGNTIYF.

The chain employs TRBV5-4 and TRBJ1-6; D is unclear. CDR1 and CDR2 (germline): SGHNT, YYREEE (reference sequence). The CDR3 contains 12 residues. Trimming removed 2 bases from V and 14 bases from J, with 11 bases in between. As DNA, the CDR3 is TGTGCCAGCAGCTTCGAGTTGAGAGCCCTCCACTTT. Its protein is CASSFELRALHF.